This record concerns one T cell receptor (beta chain) sequence. Its antigen remains unidentified. The data were obtained in a study of glioma-infiltrating T cells after dendritic cell vaccination. Study results and limitations: Complete blood and tumor specimen sets were limited to few patients. Higher pretreatment TIL content predicted longer progression-free time and survival.

Per germline, CDR1 KGHSH and CDR2 LQKENI. V shed 3 bases, J shed 6 bases, and the junction held 9 bases outside the gene matches. The CDR3 has 15 amino acids. The data were produced by immunoSEQ multiplex PCR, yet TCRdb's version contains in-frame clones alone and is incomplete. Of around 100,000 clones in the sample, roughly 76% were seen once. This chain connects TRBV18 to TRBJ1-2, with TRBD1 identical over 8 bases. The sequencing used blood, collected before dendritic cell vaccination. This TCR was recovered from a human donor with glioblastoma. CDR3 sequence: CASSPLGAGGDGYTF. CDR3 in DNA: TGTGCCAGCTCACCCCTCGGGGCAGGGGGCGATGGCTACACCTTC.